This T cell receptor beta chain was retrieved from a study of blood T cell repertoires in COVID-19. Overall study context: Collection of acute and convalescent COVID-19 samples took place in the United States, Italy and Spain. Sources were T cells, B-cell-depleted T cells, or PBMCs; the material itself was cDNA or gDNA.

Participants' reported clinical history set cohort assignment. Cohort 3 donors were reported recovered after two negative PCRs, clearance, or symptom resolution. Only in-frame clones appear in the TCRdb table, and some are missing; sequencing was by immunoSEQ multiplex PCR. Of fewer than 400,000 clones in the sample, around nine tenths were seen once. V trimming: 7 bases; J trimming: 3 bases; junction bases outside the gene matches: 8. This CDR3 has 15 residues. Looked up from germline, CDR1 is SGHNT and CDR2 is YYREEE (reference sequence). This clone has only a few counts. Specimen: PBMCs or T cells enriched from blood (not recorded which). This chain joins TRBV5-4 and TRBJ2-3; 10 nucleotides match TRBD2. The receptor's source is a man aged 55 to 69 who had recovered from COVID-19. The CDR3 is CASCPSGSSTDTQYF. For the CDR3, the DNA is TGTGCCAGCTGCCCTAGCGGGAGTTCAACAGATACGCAGTATTTT.